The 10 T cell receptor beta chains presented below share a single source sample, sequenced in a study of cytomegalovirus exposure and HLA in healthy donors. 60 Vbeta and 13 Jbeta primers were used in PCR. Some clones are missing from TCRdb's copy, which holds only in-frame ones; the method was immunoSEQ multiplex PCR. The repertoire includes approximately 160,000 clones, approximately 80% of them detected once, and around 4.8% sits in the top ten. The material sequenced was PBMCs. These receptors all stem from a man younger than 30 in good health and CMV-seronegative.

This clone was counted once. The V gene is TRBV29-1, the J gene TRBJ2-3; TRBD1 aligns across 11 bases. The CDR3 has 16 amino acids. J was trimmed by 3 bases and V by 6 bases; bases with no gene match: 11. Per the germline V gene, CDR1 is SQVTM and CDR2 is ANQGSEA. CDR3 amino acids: CSVGTDRGRVTDTQYF. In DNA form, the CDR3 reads TGCAGCGTGGGAACGGACAGGGGGCGCGTTACAGATACGCAGTATTTT.

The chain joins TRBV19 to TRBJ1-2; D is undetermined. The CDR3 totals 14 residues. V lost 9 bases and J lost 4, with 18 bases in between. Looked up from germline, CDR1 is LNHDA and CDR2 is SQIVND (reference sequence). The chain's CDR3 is CASSRLSNLYGYTF. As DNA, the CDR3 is TGTGCCAGCTCGAGACTCTCAAACCTCTATGGCTACACCTTC.

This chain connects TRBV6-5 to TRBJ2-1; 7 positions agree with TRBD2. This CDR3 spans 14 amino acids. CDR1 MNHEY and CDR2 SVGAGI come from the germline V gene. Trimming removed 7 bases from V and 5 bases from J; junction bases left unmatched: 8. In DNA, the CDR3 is TGTGCCAGCAAAGGGCGGGAGAGAGACAATGAGCAGTTCTTC. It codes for CASKGRERDNEQFF.

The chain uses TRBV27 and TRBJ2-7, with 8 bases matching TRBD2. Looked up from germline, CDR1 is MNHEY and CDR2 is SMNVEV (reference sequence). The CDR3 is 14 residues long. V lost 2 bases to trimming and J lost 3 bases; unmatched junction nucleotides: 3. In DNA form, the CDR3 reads TGTGCCAGCAGTTTACGCGGGAGGTTCTACGAGCAGTACTTC. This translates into CASSLRGRFYEQYF.

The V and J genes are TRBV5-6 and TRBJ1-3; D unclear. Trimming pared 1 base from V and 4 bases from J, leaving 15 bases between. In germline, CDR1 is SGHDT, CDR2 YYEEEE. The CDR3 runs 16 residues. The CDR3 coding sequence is TGTGCCAGCAGCTTGCGGGGAGGAGGCAGCGGAAACACCATATATTTT. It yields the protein CASSLRGGGSGNTIYF.

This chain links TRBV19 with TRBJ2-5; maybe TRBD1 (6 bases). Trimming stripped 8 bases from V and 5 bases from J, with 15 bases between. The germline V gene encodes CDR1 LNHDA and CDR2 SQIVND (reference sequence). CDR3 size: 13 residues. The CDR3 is CASSGAHGETQYF. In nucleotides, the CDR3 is TGTGCCAGTTCAGGGGCACACGGGGAGACCCAGTACTTC. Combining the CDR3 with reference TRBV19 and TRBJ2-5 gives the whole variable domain DGGITQSPKYLFRKEGQNVTLSCEQNLNHDAMYWYRQDPGQGLRLIYYSQIVNDFQKGDIAEGYSVSREKKESFPLTVTSAQKNPTAFYLCASSGAHGETQYFGPGTRLLVL.

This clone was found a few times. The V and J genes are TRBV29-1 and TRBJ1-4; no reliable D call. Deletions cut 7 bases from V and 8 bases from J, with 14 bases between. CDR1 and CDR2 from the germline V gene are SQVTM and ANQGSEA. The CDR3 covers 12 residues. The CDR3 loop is CSARSGYEKLFF. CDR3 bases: TGCAGCGCCAGATCGGGGTACGAAAAACTGTTTTTT.

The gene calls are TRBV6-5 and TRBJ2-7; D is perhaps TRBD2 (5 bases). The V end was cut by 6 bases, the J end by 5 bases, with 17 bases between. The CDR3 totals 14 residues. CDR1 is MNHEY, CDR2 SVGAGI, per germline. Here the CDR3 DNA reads TGTGCCAGCAGCCCCCCCACTAGATATCACGAGCAGTACTTC. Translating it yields CASSPPTRYHEQYF.

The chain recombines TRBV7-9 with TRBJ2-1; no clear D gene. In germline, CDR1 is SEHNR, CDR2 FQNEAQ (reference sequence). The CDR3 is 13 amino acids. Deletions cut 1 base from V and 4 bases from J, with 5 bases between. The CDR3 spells CASSLDAYNEQFF. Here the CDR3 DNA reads TGTGCCAGCAGCTTAGACGCGTACAATGAGCAGTTCTTC.

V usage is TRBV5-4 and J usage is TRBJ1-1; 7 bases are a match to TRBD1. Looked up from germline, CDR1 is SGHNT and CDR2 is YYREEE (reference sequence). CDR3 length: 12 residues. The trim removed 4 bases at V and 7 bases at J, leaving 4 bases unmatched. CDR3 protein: CASSQGVDEAFF. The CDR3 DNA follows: TGTGCCAGCAGCCAGGGGGTTGATGAAGCTTTCTTT.